This T cell receptor beta chain stems from a study of T cell responses to AZD1222 COVID-19 vaccine. This CDR3 spans 13 amino acids. With 10 bases clipped from V and 6 bases from J, the junction kept 9 bases outside the gene matches. The germline V gene encodes CDR1 SNHLY and CDR2 FYNNEI. The table came from immunoSEQ multiplex PCR; TCRdb's copy has only in-frame clones and leaves some out. Of 130,000 to 150,000 clones in the sample, approximately 90% were seen once. The source material was peripheral blood, sampled on day 0 of AZD1222 vaccination. The rearrangement joins TRBV2 to TRBJ1-3, with 7 positions matching TRBD1. The TCR sequence derives from an adult in good health. The CDR3 region is CATRDSRLNTIYF. The CDR3 region has the DNA TGTGCCACCCGGGACAGTCGCCTAAACACCATATATTTT.